The rows below give T cell receptor beta chains drawn from one sample of a study of cytomegalovirus exposure and HLA in healthy donors. The repertoire was sequenced with immunoSEQ multiplex PCR; TCRdb's copy has only in-frame clones and lacks some. The sample holds around 90,000 clones, around 85% seen once. The sample taken for sequencing was PBMCs. The receptors here all came from a man aged 25-45 years in good health and CMV-seronegative. Both conserved end residues are part of each CDR3. Fields, in order: clone size, V gene, D gene, J gene, CDR3 DNA, CDR3 protein. D genes are given only for firm matches. Clone sizes are given selectively: once, few, many, or a class where the clone is expanded.

clone_size: .
v_call: TRBV11-2
d_call: .
j_call: TRBJ2-7
cdr3_nt: TGTGCCAGCAGCCACGGAGATTACGAGCAGTACTTC
cdr3_aa: CASSHGDYEQYF

clone_size: few
v_call: TRBV7-6
d_call: .
j_call: TRBJ2-7
cdr3_nt: TGTGCCAGCAGCCCGGGACATCCTTACGAGCAGTACTTC
cdr3_aa: CASSPGHPYEQYF

clone_size: once
v_call: TRBV5-1
d_call: TRBD1
j_call: TRBJ2-1
cdr3_nt: TGCGCCAGCAGCTTGGACTGGACAGGGGGCTCCTACAATGAGCAGTTCTTC
cdr3_aa: CASSLDWTGGSYNEQFF

clone_size: .
v_call: TRBV12-5
d_call: .
j_call: TRBJ2-7
cdr3_nt: TGTGCTAGTGGTTTGGGGAAGACAGAAAGATCCTACGAGCAGTACTTC
cdr3_aa: CASGLGKTERSYEQYF

clone_size: .
v_call: TRBV7-8
d_call: .
j_call: TRBJ2-1
cdr3_nt: TGTGCCAGCAGCTTGAGGTTAAATGAGCAGTTCTTC
cdr3_aa: CASSLRLNEQFF

clone_size: .
v_call: TRBV4-2
d_call: .
j_call: TRBJ2-1
cdr3_nt: TGTGCCAGCAGCCAAGATCTAAGGGGACATAACAATGAGCAGTTCTTC
cdr3_aa: CASSQDLRGHNNEQFF

clone_size: .
v_call: TRBV19
d_call: TRBD2
j_call: TRBJ2-1
cdr3_nt: TGTGCCAGTAGTCTAAGACTAGCGGGGGGGCCGTACAATGAGCAGTTCTTC
cdr3_aa: CASSLRLAGGPYNEQFF

clone_size: few
v_call: TRBV9
d_call: TRBD1
j_call: TRBJ1-2
cdr3_nt: TGTGCCAGCAGCCCCCTCCGACAGGGATACAACGGTGGCGATGGCTACACCTTC
cdr3_aa: CASSPLRQGYNGGDGYTF

clone_size: .
v_call: TRBV19
d_call: TRBD1
j_call: TRBJ2-3
cdr3_nt: TGTGCCAGTAGTTGGGACAGGGCGAGCACAGATACGCAGTATTTT
cdr3_aa: CASSWDRASTDTQYF

clone_size: once
v_call: TRBV2
d_call: .
j_call: TRBJ2-1
cdr3_nt: TGTGCCAGCAGTGGACAGGAGGTCTTGAATGAGCAGTTCTTC
cdr3_aa: CASSGQEVLNEQFF

clone_size: .
v_call: TRBV7-2
d_call: .
j_call: TRBJ2-3
cdr3_nt: TGTGCCAGCAGCTTTTCCTCAGATACGCAGTATTTT
cdr3_aa: CASSFSSDTQYF

clone_size: .
v_call: TRBV2
d_call: TRBD2
j_call: TRBJ2-1
cdr3_nt: TGTGCCAGCAGTGGACCATCAGCGGGGGCCTCCTACAATGAGCAGTTCTTC
cdr3_aa: CASSGPSAGASYNEQFF

clone_size: .
v_call: TRBV6-6
d_call: .
j_call: TRBJ1-5
cdr3_nt: TGTGCCAGCACCCTGACAGAAGTCAATCAGCCCCAGCATTTT
cdr3_aa: CASTLTEVNQPQHF

clone_size: once
v_call: TRBV27
d_call: .
j_call: TRBJ2-7
cdr3_nt: TGTGCCAGCAGTGAGGCTGGCGAGCAGTACTTC
cdr3_aa: CASSEAGEQYF

clone_size: .
v_call: TRBV2
d_call: .
j_call: TRBJ2-5
cdr3_nt: TGTGCCAGCATCGGCGGAGAGGAGCAAGAGACCCAGTACTTC
cdr3_aa: CASIGGEEQETQYF

clone_size: .
v_call: TRBV5-1
d_call: .
j_call: TRBJ2-5
cdr3_nt: TGCGCCAGCAGCTTGTTTTTCCAACAAGAGACCCAGTACTTC
cdr3_aa: CASSLFFQQETQYF

clone_size: .
v_call: TRBV18
d_call: .
j_call: TRBJ1-5
cdr3_nt: TGTGCCAGCTCACCCGGGACAACTAACAATCAGCCCCAGCATTTT
cdr3_aa: CASSPGTTNNQPQHF

clone_size: once
v_call: TRBV5-1
d_call: TRBD1
j_call: TRBJ2-2
cdr3_nt: TGCGCCAGCAGCTTTGAAATGACAGGGGGAACTTCGAACACCGGGGAGCTGTTTTTT
cdr3_aa: CASSFEMTGGTSNTGELFF

clone_size: .
v_call: TRBV30
d_call: .
j_call: TRBJ1-6
cdr3_nt: TGTGCCTGGAGTGTGGCAGAACCCCTCCACTTT
cdr3_aa: CAWSVAEPLHF

clone_size: .
v_call: TRBV19
d_call: .
j_call: TRBJ2-7
cdr3_nt: TGTGCCAGTAGTATGTTCACGGGGGGCGCCTACGAGCAGTACTTC
cdr3_aa: CASSMFTGGAYEQYF

clone_size: .
v_call: TRBV19
d_call: .
j_call: TRBJ1-2
cdr3_nt: TGTGCCAGTAGTATTAGAGCGAGGCAATCCTATGGCTACACCTTC
cdr3_aa: CASSIRARQSYGYTF

clone_size: once
v_call: TRBV7-9
d_call: .
j_call: TRBJ2-1
cdr3_nt: TGTGCCAGCAGCCGAGCTGAAGGGGACTCAAGGGGTGAGCAGTTCTTC
cdr3_aa: CASSRAEGDSRGEQFF

clone_size: few
v_call: TRBV6-1
d_call: .
j_call: TRBJ1-2
cdr3_nt: TGTGCCAGCAGTGAAGTAGGGGCGAACACCTTC
cdr3_aa: CASSEVGANTF

clone_size: .
v_call: TRBV18
d_call: .
j_call: TRBJ1-1
cdr3_nt: TGTGCCAGCTCACTTAGCGCCCTAAACACTGAAGCTTTCTTT
cdr3_aa: CASSLSALNTEAFF

clone_size: .
v_call: TRBV10-3
d_call: .
j_call: TRBJ2-5
cdr3_nt: TGTGCCATCAGTGCTAGCGAAGAGACCCAGTACTTC
cdr3_aa: CAISASEETQYF